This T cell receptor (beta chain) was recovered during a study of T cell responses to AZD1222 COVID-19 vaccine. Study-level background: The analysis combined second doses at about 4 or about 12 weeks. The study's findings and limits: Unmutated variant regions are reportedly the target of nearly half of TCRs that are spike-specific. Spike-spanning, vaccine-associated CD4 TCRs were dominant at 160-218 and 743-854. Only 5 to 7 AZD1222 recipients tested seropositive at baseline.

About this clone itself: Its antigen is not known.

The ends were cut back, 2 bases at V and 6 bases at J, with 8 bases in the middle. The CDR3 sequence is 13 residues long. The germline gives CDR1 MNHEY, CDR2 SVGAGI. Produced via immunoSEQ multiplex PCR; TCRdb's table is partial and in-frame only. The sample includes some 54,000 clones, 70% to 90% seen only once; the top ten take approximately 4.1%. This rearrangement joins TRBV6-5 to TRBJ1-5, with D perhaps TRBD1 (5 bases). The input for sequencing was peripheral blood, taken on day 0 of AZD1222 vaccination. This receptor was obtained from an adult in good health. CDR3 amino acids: CASSYQGPQPQHF. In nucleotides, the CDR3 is TGTGCCAGCAGTTACCAGGGTCCTCAGCCCCAGCATTTT.